This T cell receptor beta chain was sequenced during a study of T cell responses to AZD1222 COVID-19 vaccine. Whole-study findings and limits: Samples come after the peak T cell response, not at day 14. Within unmutated variant regions lay the reported targets of nearly half of spike-specific TCRs. Donor demographics were predominantly white British with a female majority; clonal diversity may be underestimated.

Doses given second, at about 4 or about 12 weeks, were pooled. In the case of this clone: Its antigen is unknown.

Method: immunoSEQ multiplex PCR; TCRdb's copy keeps in-frame clones and lacks some. The sample yields about 110,000 clones, roughly 92% seen once. CDR3 length equals 14 residues. V shed 7 bases, J shed 5 bases, and the junction held 3 bases outside the gene matches. Germline CDR1 reads LGHDT; CDR2 reads YNNKEL (reference sequence). The clonotype was recovered from an adult who received the AZD1222 COVID-19 vaccine. The gene calls are TRBV3-1 (or the pseudogene TRBV3-2) and TRBJ2-2, with 11 bases aligning to TRBD2. The sequencing here drew on peripheral blood, taken 28 days after the second AZD1222 dose. The CDR3 loop reads CASIAGGRTGELFF. CDR3 coding DNA: TGTGCCAGCATAGCGGGGGGGCGTACCGGGGAGCTGTTTTTT.